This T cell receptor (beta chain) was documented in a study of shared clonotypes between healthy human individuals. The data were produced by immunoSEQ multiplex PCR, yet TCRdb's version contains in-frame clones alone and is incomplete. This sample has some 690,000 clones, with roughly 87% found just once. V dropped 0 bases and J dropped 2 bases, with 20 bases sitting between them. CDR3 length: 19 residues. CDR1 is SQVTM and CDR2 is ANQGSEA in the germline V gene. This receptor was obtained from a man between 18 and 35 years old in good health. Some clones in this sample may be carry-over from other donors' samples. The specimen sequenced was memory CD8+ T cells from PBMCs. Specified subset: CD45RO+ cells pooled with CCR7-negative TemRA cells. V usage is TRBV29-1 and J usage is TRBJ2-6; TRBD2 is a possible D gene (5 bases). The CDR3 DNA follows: TGCAGCGTTGAAGATCAGGAGGCGCTAGCCCGGCCTGGGGCCAACGTCCTGACTTTC. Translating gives CSVEDQEALARPGANVLTF.